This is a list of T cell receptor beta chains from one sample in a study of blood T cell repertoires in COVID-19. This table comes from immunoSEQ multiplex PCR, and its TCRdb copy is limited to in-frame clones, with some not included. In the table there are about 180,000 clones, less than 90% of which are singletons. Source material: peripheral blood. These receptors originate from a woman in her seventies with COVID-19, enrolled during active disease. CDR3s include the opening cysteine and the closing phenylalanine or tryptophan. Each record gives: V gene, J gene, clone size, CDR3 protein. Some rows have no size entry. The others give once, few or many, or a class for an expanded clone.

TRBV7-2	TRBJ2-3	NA	CASSQGLAGGTDTQYF
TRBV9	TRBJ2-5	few	CASSPSGGGQETQYF
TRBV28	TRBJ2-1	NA	CASSLRGTLHNEQFF
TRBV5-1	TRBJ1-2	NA	CASSAGQDYGYTF
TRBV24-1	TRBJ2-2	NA	CATSDTGHNTGELFF
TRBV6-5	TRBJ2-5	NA	CASSLLAEETQYF
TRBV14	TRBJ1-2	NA	CASSPAQRAGPIYGYTF
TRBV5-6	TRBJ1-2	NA	CASSLPYYGYTF
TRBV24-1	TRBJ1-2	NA	CATSGTGDGYTF
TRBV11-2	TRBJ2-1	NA	CASSLGRSSYNEQFF
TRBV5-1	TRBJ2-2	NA	CASSLSLANTGELFF
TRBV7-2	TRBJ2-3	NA	CASSSALKADTQYF
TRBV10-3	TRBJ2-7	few	CAISETGQGTEYF
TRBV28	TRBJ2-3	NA	CATRTGVIGTDTQYF
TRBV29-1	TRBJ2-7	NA	CSATSGRGRYEQYF
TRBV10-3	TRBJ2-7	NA	CAISEVTSGSYEQYF
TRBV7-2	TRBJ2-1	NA	CASSVTSFGQFF
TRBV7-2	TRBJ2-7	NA	CASSLGASGGAYEQYF
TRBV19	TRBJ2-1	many	CASSAGLLGNNEQFF
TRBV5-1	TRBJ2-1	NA	CASSSQVQGARNEQFF
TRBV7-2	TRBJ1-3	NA	CASSEGGPGSGNTIYF
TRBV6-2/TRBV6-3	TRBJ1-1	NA	CASSSHSTKNTEAFF
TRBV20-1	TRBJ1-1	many	CSVRENTEAFF
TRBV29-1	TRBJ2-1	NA	CSVGVAGGGAEQFF
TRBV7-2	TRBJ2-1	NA	CASSLVRAGVEQFF
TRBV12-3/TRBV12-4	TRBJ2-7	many	CASTDSSGYEQYF
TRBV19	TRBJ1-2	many	CASSDSPLYGYTF
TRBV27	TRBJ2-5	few	CASGPWGRGTQYF
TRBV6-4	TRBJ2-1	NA	CASSEGGSSYNEQFF
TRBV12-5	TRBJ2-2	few	CASGLAGDGELFF
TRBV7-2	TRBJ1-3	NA	CASSFTGNTIYF
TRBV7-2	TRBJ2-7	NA	CASSAFGGTYEQYF
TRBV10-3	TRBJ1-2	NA	CAISLDRGPYGYTF
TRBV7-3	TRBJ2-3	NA	CASSLSVGGPGDTQYF
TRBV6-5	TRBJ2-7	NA	CASIEGPPTYEQYF
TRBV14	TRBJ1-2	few	CASSQAGGPSSGYGYTF
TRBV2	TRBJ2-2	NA	CASRGSGELFF
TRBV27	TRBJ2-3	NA	CASTKTGAPRHTQYF
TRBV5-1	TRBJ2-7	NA	CASSPGQGISYEQYF
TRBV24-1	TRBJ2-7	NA	CATSTGPDGEQYF
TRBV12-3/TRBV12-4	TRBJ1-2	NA	CASSPRRTEGYTF
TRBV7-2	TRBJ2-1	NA	CASSYLGSGGEQFF
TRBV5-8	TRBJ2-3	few	CASSLQGTDTQYF
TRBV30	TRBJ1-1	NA	CAWIKVLDSGKAFF
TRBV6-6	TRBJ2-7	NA	CASSYGGDSYEQYF
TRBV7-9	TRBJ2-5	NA	CASSLSGAGQETQYF
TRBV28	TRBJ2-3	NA	CASTPSSGYTDTQYF
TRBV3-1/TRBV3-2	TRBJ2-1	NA	CASSQERLAGEDEQFF
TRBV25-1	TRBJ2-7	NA	CASSSTGTGGKYF
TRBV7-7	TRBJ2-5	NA	CASSLLTGLGETQYF
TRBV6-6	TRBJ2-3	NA	CASIDGGRGSTDTQYF
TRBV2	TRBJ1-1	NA	CASSDRQVTEAFF
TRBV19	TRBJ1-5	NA	CASSRVKQGLQPQHF
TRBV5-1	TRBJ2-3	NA	CASSLPNADTQYF
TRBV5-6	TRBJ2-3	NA	CASTPGGKDTDTQYF
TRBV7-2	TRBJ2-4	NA	CASRIGGAGTKNIQYF
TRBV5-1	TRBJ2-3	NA	CASSLTSGNTDTQYF